What follows is one T cell receptor beta chain and its context. Data came from immunoSEQ multiplex PCR; TCRdb stores just in-frame clones and leaves some out. The sample has roughly 16,000 clones, roughly 87% seen once; the top ten hold approximately 24%. This record comes from a study of OX40 agonist ivuxolimab in advanced cancers. V was cut by 6 bases and J by 0 bases, with 9 bases left in between. The CDR3 runs 14 residues. Germline values: CDR1 MNHEY, CDR2 SMNVEV (reference sequence). V is TRBV27 and J is TRBJ2-1; the D gene is possibly TRBD2 (6 bases). The TCR was taken from an adult with an advanced solid tumor such as melanoma, head and neck, liver or kidney cancer. The specimen comprised CD4+ or CD8+ T cells sorted from blood, sampled in a trial of the OX40 agonist ivuxolimab. The CDR3 loop is CASSPGLSYNEQFF. The CDR3 DNA is TGTGCCAGCAGCCCGGGACTCTCCTACAATGAGCAGTTCTTC.